This T cell receptor beta chain is drawn from a study of blood T cell repertoires in COVID-19. Study-level background: The cDNA or gDNA used as material had been derived from T cells, B-cell-depleted T cells, or PBMCs.

This clone was seen a handful of times. Original processing notes: It was from reference gene primer amplification that nucleated cell counts were estimated. Libraries were prepared by immunoSEQ multiplex PCR; TCRdb keeps only in-frame clonotypes and omits some of them. V, J and clone size reflect that table, while D and trimming were determined from the DNA. This table holds fewer than 350,000 clones, around four fifths found once. Sample: peripheral blood. This receptor was identified in a woman aged 45-59 years with active or convalescent COVID-19.

The CDR3 is CASSFLYRGEDQPQHF. The CDR3 DNA reads TGTGCCAGCAGCTTCCTTTACAGGGGGGAGGATCAGCCCCAGCATTTT. The gene calls are TRBV5-7 and TRBJ1-5; 8 nucleotides align to TRBD1. TRBV5-7 is reported as an ORF; its role is uncertain. J was trimmed by 5 bases and V by 2 bases; bases with no gene match: 9. CDR3 length equals 16 residues.